The present TCR beta chain was sequenced within a study of metastatic and nonmetastatic thyroid tumors. Study as a whole: Thyroid patients, malignant and benign, had repertoires compared across blood and tumor or nodule tissue.

Study outcomes and limitations: Malignant thyroid tumors reportedly exceeded benign nodules significantly in TCR beta diversity, with the difference appearing in blood and tumor.

As to this clone: The antigen is not known.

Original processing notes: It was from CDR3 differences across clinicopathological groups that a distant-metastasis classifier for papillary thyroid cancer was built. TCRdb re-called clones via MiXCR from the PCR reads. It is TCRdb's table, rather than the study itself, that gives the V and J calls and clone size. The sample has some 28,000 clones; roughly 3.5% are singletons. All patients were untreated before thyroid surgery. The CDR3 runs 12 residues. Trimming shortened V by 6 bases and J by 4 bases, and 7 bases separated the two germline ends. Germline loops: CDR1 MDHEN, CDR2 SYDVKM. The source of this sequence is a male donor with papillary thyroid cancer or a benign thyroid nodule (not recorded which). Some clones in this sample may be carry-over from other donors' samples. Sequenced: blood. The rearrangement joins TRBV28 to TRBJ2-1, with a weak D call TRBD2 (5 bases). The CDR3 nucleotides read TGTGCCAGCAGAAGAGGGTACAATGAGCAGTTCTTC. Translated, it gives CASRRGYNEQFF.